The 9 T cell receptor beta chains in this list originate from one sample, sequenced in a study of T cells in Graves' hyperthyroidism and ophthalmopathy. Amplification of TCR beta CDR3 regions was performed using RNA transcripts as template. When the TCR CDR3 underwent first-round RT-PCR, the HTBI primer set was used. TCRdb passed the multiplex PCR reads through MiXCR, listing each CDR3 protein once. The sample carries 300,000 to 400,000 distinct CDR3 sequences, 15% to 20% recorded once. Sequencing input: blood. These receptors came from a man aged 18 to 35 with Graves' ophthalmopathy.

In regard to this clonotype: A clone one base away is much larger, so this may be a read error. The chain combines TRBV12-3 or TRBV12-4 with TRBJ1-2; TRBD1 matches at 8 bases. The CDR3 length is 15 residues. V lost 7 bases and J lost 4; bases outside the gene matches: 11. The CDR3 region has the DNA TGTGCCAGCAACCTCGGACAGGGCTTTTTCTATGGCTACACCTTC. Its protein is CASNLGQGFFYGYTF.

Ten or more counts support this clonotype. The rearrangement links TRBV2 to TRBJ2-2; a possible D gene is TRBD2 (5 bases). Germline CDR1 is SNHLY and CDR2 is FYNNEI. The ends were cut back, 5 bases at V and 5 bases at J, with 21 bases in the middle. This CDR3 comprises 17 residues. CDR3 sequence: CASSPQLRGMRTGELFF. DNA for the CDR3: TGTGCCAGCAGTCCCCAGCTCCGGGGAATGAGGACCGGGGAGCTGTTTTTT.

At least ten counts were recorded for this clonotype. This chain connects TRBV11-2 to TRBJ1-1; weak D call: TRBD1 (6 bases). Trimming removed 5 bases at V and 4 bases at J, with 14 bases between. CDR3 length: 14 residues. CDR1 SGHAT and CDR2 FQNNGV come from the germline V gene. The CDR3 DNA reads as TGTGCCAGCAGCGCCACCCAAGGGGGCACTGAAGCTTTCTTT. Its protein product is CASSATQGGTEAFF.

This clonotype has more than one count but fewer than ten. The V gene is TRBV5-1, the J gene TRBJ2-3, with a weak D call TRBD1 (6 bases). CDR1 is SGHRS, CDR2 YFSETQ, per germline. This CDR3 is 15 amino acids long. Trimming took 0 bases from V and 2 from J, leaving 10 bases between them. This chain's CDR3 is CASSLGRQVTDTQYF. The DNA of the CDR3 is TGCGCCAGCAGCTTGGGGAGACAGGTCACAGATACGCAGTATTTT.

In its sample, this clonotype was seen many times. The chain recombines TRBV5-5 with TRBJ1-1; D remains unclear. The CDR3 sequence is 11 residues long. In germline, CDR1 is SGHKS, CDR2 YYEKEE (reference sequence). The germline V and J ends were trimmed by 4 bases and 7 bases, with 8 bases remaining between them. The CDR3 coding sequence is TGTGCCAGCAGCGCCCACAGTGAAGCTTTCTTT. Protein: CASSAHSEAFF.

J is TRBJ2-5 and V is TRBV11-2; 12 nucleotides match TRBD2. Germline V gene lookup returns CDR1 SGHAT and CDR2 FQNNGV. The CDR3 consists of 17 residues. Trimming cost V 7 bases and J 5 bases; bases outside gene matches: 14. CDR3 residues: CASMRLAGGPMEETQYF. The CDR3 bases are TGTGCCAGCATGCGGCTAGCGGGGGGGCCCATGGAGGAGACCCAGTACTTC.

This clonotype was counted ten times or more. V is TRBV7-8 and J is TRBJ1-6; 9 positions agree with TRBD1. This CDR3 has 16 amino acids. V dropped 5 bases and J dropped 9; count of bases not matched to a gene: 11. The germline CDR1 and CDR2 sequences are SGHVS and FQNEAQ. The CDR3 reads CASSPYRTGVGSPLHF. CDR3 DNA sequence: TGTGCCAGCAGCCCCTACCGGACAGGGGTAGGTTCACCCCTCCACTTT. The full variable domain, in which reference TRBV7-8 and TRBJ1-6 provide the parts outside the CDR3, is GAGVSQSPRYKVAKRGQDVALRCDPISGHVSLFWYQQALGQGPEFLTYFQNEAQLDKSGLPSDRFFAERPEGSVSTLKIQRTQQEDSAVYLCASSPYRTGVGSPLHFGNGTRLTVT.

The CDR3 spells CAISGGNRTTLYSNQPQHF. DNA for the CDR3: TGTGCCATCAGTGGGGGTAATAGGACGACCCTCTATAGCAATCAGCCCCAGCATTTT. The V call is TRBV10-3, the J call TRBJ1-5; no reliable D call. CDR3 length: 19 amino acids. CDR1 is ENHRY, CDR2 SYGVKD, per germline. Trimming shortened V by 4 bases and J by 0 bases, and 22 bases separated the two germline ends.

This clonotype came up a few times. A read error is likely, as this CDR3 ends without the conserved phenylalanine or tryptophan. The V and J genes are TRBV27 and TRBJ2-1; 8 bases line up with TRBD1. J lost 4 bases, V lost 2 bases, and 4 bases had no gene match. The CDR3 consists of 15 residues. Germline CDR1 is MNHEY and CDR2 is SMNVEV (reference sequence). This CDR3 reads CASSLQGAQYNEQFS. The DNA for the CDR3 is TGTGCCAGCAGTTTACAGGGGGCGCAGTACAATGAGCAGTTCTCC.